Below are 20 T cell receptor beta chains sequenced from a single sample in a study of T cell responses to AZD1222 COVID-19 vaccine. Libraries were prepared by immunoSEQ multiplex PCR; TCRdb keeps only in-frame clonotypes and omits some of them. The table shows 90,000 to 120,000 clones, with 70% to 90% occurring only once. The sample consisted of peripheral blood, taken on day 0 of AZD1222 vaccination. These receptor sequences come from an adult in good health.

The chain links TRBV7-9 to TRBJ1-1, with D possibly TRBD1 on 6 matching bases. V lost 4 bases, J lost 6 bases, and 15 bases lay in between. The CDR3 is made up of 14 amino acids. The germline V gene has CDR1 SEHNR and CDR2 FQNEAQ (reference sequence). The CDR3 DNA reads as TGTGCCAGCAGCTGGGGGGGGGCCCTAGCTGAAGCTTTCTTT. As protein: CASSWGGALAEAFF.

This clone was seen once. The J gene is TRBJ2-7, the V gene TRBV28; D is unclear. Germline loops: CDR1 MDHEN, CDR2 SYDVKM. With 6 bases removed from V and 3 bases from J, the gap between germline ends came to 6 bases. The CDR3 loop spans 11 amino acids. The CDR3 is CASRQNYEQYF. CDR3 in DNA: TGTGCCAGCAGGCAGAACTACGAGCAGTACTTC.

The chain links TRBV6-5 to TRBJ1-5, with D hard to call. The V gene lost 6 bases and the J gene lost 3 bases, with 15 bases spanning the gap. From germline, CDR1 is MNHEY and CDR2 SVGAGI. There are 15 residues in the CDR3. CDR3 loop: CASRDRWQVNQPQHF. For the CDR3, the DNA is TGTGCCAGCAGGGATCGATGGCAGGTCAATCAGCCCCAGCATTTT.

The V call is TRBV6-4, the J call TRBJ1-6; the D gene is possibly TRBD1 (5 bases). Germline CDR1 MRHNA, CDR2 SNTAGT. The CDR3 spans 15 residues. V lost 6 bases and J lost 7, with 16 bases in between. This CDR3 reads CASRRGVLTNSPLHF. DNA of the CDR3: TGTGCCAGCAGAAGGGGAGTCCTTACAAATTCACCCCTCCACTTT.

The chain combines TRBV5-1 with TRBJ2-2; 7 bases are a match to TRBD1. The length of the CDR3 is 17 residues. Germline assignment: CDR1 SGHRS and CDR2 YFSETQ. V shed 3 bases and J 4 bases; nucleotides not matched to a gene: 12. The DNA of the CDR3 is TGCGCCAGCAGCTCGGGTGGACAGGTCGGTGTCACCGGGGAGCTGTTTTTT. It is translated as CASSSGGQVGVTGELFF.

This clone appeared a few times. The same CDR3 is also encoded by other DNA sequences in this sample. This chain connects TRBV4-1 to TRBJ2-7; 8 bases agree with TRBD1. The CDR3 has 16 residues. Trimming cost V 3 bases and J 0 bases; bases outside gene matches: 7. The germline V gene has CDR1 MGHRA and CDR2 YSYEKL. CDR3 amino acids: CASSHPGTGSSYEQYF. CDR3 in DNA: TGCGCCAGCAGCCACCCCGGGACAGGTAGCTCCTACGAGCAGTACTTC.

V and J are TRBV30 and TRBJ1-4, with D possibly TRBD1 on 6 matching bases. The CDR3 covers 15 residues. Between the trimmed V and J ends, which lost 3 bases and 8 bases, there was a span of 19 bases. Germline V gene lookup returns CDR1 GTSNPN and CDR2 SVGIG (reference sequence). The CDR3 DNA sequence: TGTGCCTGGAGCGAGGGGGGGCCGGTAGGAGAAAAACTGTTTTTT. Translated, it gives CAWSEGGPVGEKLFF.

The V and J genes are TRBV28 and TRBJ1-2, with 8 positions matching TRBD1. Germline values: CDR1 MDHEN, CDR2 SYDVKM. The CDR3 runs to 17 residues. The V gene end was trimmed by 5 bases and the J gene end by 0 bases; junction bases not matched to a gene: 11. For the CDR3, the DNA is TGTGCCAGCAGTCTATCAGGGGGCAGAGCTCCTAACTATGGCTACACCTTC. It is translated as CASSLSGGRAPNYGYTF.

This chain uses TRBV2 with TRBJ1-5; D is ambiguous. This CDR3 region has 14 residues. Germline values: CDR1 SNHLY, CDR2 FYNNEI. Trimming shortened V by 2 bases and J by 6 bases, and 11 bases separated the two germline ends. The CDR3 DNA reads as TGTGCCAGCAGTGAAACCCTAAGGGCTCAGCCCCAGCATTTT. Protein sequence: CASSETLRAQPQHF.

V usage is TRBV13 and J usage is TRBJ2-5; D is unresolved. This CDR3 spans 13 amino acids. The germline gives CDR1 PRHDT, CDR2 FYEKMQ (reference sequence). The germline V and J ends were trimmed by 2 bases and 4 bases, with 8 bases remaining between them. The CDR3 here is CASSLFSSETQYF. As DNA, the CDR3 is TGTGCCAGCAGCTTATTCAGCTCAGAGACCCAGTACTTC.

The chain carries TRBV6-5 and TRBJ1-3; tentatively, D is TRBD1 (5 bases). V was cut by 4 bases and J by 3 bases, with 16 bases left in between. The CDR3 consists of 16 residues. The germline V gene encodes CDR1 MNHEY and CDR2 SVGAGI. CDR3: CASSSSQANGGNTIYF. CDR3 sequence (DNA): TGTGCCAGCAGTTCCTCACAGGCAAACGGTGGAAACACCATATATTTT.

The V gene is TRBV5-5, the J gene TRBJ2-2, with TRBD1 identical over 8 bases. Germline CDR1 SGHKS, CDR2 YYEKEE (reference sequence). The CDR3 runs to 18 residues. The V gene end was trimmed by 1 base and the J gene end by 4 bases; junction bases not matched to a gene: 12. DNA for the CDR3: TGTGCCAGCAGCTTGTTAATCGTCGGACAGGGAAGCACCGGGGAGCTGTTTTTT. Its protein is CASSLLIVGQGSTGELFF. The whole variable domain, filled in from reference TRBV5-5 and TRBJ2-2, reads DAGVTQSPTHLIKTRGQQVTLRCSPISGHKSVSWYQQVLGQGPQFIFQYYEKEERGRGNFPDRFSARQFPNYSSELNVNALLLGDSALYLCASSLLIVGQGSTGELFFGEGSRLTVL.

The chain links TRBV9 to TRBJ1-2; 7 bases agree with TRBD1. Germline V gene data show CDR1 as SGDLS and CDR2 as YYNGEE. The length of the CDR3 is 14 residues. V was clipped by 4 bases and J by 4 bases; unmatched bases: 7. CDR3 nucleotide sequence: TGTGCCAGCAGCTCACAGACAGGGCCCTATGGCTACACCTTC. Its translation is CASSSQTGPYGYTF.

The J gene is TRBJ2-2, the V gene TRBV10-1, with 8 bases aligning to TRBD2. This CDR3 is built from 14 residues. Trimming at V came to 5 bases and at J to 7 bases, leaving 6 bases not matched to a gene. Germline V gene data show CDR1 as WNHNN and CDR2 as SYGVQD (reference sequence). The CDR3 is CASSSGGQLGELFF. CDR3 nucleotide sequence: TGCGCCAGCAGTTCGGGGGGGCAACTCGGGGAGCTGTTTTTT.

This clone was found once. This chain uses TRBV23-1 with TRBJ2-4; 8 nucleotides agree with TRBD2. TRBV23-1 is noted as an ORF with a role that remains uncertain. The CDR3 has 16 residues. The V gene end was trimmed by 4 bases and the J gene end by 4 bases; junction bases not matched to a gene: 9. The CDR3 sequence: CASSPIAGKAKNIQYF. Written as DNA, the CDR3 is TGCGCCAGCAGTCCGATAGCGGGGAAAGCTAAAAACATTCAGTACTTC.

This chain joins TRBV6-5 and TRBJ1-5; TRBD1 aligns across 11 bases. CDR1 is MNHEY and CDR2 is SVGAGI in the germline V gene. J lost 5 bases, V lost 5 bases, and 5 bases had no gene match. This CDR3 comprises 15 residues. The DNA of the CDR3 is TGTGCCAGCAGTAAAAGGACAGGGGGCGATCAGCCCCAGCATTTT. Its protein is CASSKRTGGDQPQHF.

The V gene is TRBV5-4, the J gene TRBJ2-5; the D call may be TRBD1 or TRBD2 (5 bases each). CDR1 SGHNT and CDR2 YYREEE come from the germline V gene (reference sequence). V was trimmed by 4 bases and J by 4 bases, leaving 11 bases between them. The CDR3 is made up of 13 amino acids. CDR3 region: CASSIGTTETQYF. The CDR3 DNA reads TGTGCCAGCAGCATCGGGACGACAGAGACCCAGTACTTC.

The chain is built from TRBV13 and TRBJ2-1; 8 bases line up with TRBD1. Germline assignment: CDR1 PRHDT and CDR2 FYEKMQ (reference sequence). V trimming: 1 base; J trimming: 0 bases; junction bases outside the gene matches: 11. The CDR3 covers 19 residues. CDR3 in amino acids: CASSLAIMTGVISYNEQFF. CDR3 in DNA: TGTGCCAGCAGCTTAGCGATCATGACAGGGGTCATCTCCTACAATGAGCAGTTCTTC.

This clone was counted a single time. The chain is built from TRBV5-6 and TRBJ1-3, with unresolved D. Trimming cost V 0 bases and J 0 bases, with 7 bases left between them. The germline V gene encodes CDR1 SGHDT and CDR2 YYEEEE. The CDR3 runs 15 residues. DNA for the CDR3: TGTGCCAGCAGCTTGGGCTGGGGCTCTGGAAACACCATATATTTT. This codes for CASSLGWGSGNTIYF.

The V gene is TRBV3-1 (or the pseudogene TRBV3-2), the J gene TRBJ1-6, with TRBD1 matching over 10 bases. V was pared by 1 base and J by 14 bases, with 8 bases of the junction left unmatched. Germline CDR1 and CDR2: LGHDT and YNNKEL (reference sequence). The CDR3 consists of 15 residues. CDR3 residues: CASSQGQGAMLSLHF. The CDR3, as DNA: TGTGCCAGCAGCCAAGGACAGGGGGCAATGTTATCCCTCCACTTT.